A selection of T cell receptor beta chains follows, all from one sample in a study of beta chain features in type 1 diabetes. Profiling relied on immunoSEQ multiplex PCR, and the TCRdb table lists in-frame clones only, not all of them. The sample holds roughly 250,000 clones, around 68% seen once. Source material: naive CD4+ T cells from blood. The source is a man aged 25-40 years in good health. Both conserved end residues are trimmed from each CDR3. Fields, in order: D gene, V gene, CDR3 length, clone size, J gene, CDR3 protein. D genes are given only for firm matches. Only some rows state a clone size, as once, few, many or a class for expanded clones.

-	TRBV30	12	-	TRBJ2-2	AWSSQGNTGELF
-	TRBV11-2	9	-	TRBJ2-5	ASTYQETQY
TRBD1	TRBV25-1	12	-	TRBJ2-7	ASSDRTGGFEQY
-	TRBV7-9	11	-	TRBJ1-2	ASSPMGASGYT
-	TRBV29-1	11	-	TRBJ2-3	SVAGQATDTQY
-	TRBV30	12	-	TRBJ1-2	AWSAQIRRGGYT
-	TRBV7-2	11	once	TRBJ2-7	ASSLGRGYEQY
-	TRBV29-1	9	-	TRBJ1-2	SVVLNYGYT
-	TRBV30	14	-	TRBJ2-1	AWALGAGHRGNEQF
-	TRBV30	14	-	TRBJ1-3	AWSAARQSSGNTIY
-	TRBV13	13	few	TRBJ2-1	ASSLGGDRYNEQF
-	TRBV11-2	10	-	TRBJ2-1	ASSTSYNEQF
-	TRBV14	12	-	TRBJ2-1	ASSQLQVNNEQF
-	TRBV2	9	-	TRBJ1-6	ASRENSPLH
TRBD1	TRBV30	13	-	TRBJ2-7	AWTLGQALAYEQY
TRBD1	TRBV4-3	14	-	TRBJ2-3	ASSQGRGQGADTQY
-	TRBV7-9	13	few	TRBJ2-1	ASSLAEVTGIEQF
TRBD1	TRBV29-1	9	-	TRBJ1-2	SVDRGNGYT
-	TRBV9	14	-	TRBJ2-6	ASSVDSPPGANVLT
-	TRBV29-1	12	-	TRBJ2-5	SVELTWAEETQY
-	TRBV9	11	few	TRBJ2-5	ASSPTVGETQY
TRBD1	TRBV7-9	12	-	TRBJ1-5	ASSLTGVGQPQH
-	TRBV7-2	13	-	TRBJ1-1	ASSLGAALNTEAF
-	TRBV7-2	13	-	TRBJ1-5	ASSLIQGPNQPQH
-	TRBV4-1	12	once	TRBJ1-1	ASSHGFRETEAF
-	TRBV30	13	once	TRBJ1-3	AWSLVQISGNTIY
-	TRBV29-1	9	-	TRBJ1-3	SGSSGNTIY
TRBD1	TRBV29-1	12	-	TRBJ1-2	SVVRQGAGYGYT
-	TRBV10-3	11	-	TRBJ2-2	AISGPNTGELF
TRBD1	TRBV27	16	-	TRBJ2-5	ASSPIRGTGNVIETQY
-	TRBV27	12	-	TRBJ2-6	ASRLAAGANVLT
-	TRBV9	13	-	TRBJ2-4	ASSVAGRTRDIQY
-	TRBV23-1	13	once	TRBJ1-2	ASSPPKGHVHGYT
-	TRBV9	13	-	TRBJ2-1	ASSVGRGTYNEQF
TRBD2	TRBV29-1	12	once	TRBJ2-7	SVTTSGGSYEQY
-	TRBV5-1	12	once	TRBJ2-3	ASSLGGPRDTQY
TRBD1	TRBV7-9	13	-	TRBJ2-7	ASSENRDRTYEQY
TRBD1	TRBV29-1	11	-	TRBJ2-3	SVGDRSTDTQY
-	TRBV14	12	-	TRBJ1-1	ASSLRDGNTEAF
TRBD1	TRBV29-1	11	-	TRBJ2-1	SVEGRGRNEQF
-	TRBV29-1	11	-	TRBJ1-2	SVGSRNLRGYT
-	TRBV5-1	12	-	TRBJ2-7	ASSLGQGGYEQY
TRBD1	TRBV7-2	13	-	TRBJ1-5	ASSPGTGVGQPQH
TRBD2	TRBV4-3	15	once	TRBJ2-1	ASSTTLAGVAYNEQF
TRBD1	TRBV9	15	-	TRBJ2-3	ASSANPTGESEDTQY
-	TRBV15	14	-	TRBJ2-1	ATSRDAGLAYNEQF
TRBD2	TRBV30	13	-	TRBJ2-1	AWRGGGSSYNEQF
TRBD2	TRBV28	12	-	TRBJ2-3	ASSSSGNGDTQY